This TCR beta chain was observed in a study of low-dose radiotherapy and immunotherapy resistance in tumors. V shed 5 bases and J shed 3 bases, with 11 bases lying between them. The CDR3 runs to 13 residues. From germline, CDR1 is MNHEY and CDR2 SVGAGI. This clonotype is a singleton in its sample. Primers used for first-strand cDNA, a TRAV- and TRBV-specific set, covered both alpha and beta chains. TCRs were put through about 20 PCR cycles of amplification with Phusion. A constant-region primer and the V-primer adapter served as the primer pair. TCRdb analysed the reads with MiXCR anew, one entry per CDR3 protein. The data show about 17,000 distinct CDR3 sequences, with less than 85% seen just once and 4.5% to 7% held by the top ten.

This sequence originates from a human donor with advanced metastatic prostate, ovarian, gallbladder or colorectal cancer (not recorded which). This table probably holds off-target reads from a library built for another chain. The genes are TRBV6-5 and TRBJ2-7, with D perhaps TRBD2 (6 bases). This chain's CDR3 is CASSGRPNYEQYF. The CDR3 DNA reads as TGTGCCAGCAGTGGGAGGCCCAACTACGAGCAGTACTTC.